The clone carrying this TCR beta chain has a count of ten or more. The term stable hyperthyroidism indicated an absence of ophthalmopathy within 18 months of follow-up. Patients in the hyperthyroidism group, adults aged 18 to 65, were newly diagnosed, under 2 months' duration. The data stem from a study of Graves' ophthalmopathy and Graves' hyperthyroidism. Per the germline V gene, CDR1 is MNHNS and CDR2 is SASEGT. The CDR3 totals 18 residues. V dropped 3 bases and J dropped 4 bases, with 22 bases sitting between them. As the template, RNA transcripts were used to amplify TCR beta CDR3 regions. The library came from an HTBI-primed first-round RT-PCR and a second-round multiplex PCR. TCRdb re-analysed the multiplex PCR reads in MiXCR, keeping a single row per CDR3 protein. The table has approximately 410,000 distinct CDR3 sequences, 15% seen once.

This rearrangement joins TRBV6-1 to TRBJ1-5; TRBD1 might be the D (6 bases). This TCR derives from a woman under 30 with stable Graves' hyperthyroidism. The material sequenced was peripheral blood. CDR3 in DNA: TGTGCCAGCAGTGATCCCGGCGGGGGGCTGTTACGAAATCAGCCCCAGCATTTT. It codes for CASSDPGGGLLRNQPQHF.